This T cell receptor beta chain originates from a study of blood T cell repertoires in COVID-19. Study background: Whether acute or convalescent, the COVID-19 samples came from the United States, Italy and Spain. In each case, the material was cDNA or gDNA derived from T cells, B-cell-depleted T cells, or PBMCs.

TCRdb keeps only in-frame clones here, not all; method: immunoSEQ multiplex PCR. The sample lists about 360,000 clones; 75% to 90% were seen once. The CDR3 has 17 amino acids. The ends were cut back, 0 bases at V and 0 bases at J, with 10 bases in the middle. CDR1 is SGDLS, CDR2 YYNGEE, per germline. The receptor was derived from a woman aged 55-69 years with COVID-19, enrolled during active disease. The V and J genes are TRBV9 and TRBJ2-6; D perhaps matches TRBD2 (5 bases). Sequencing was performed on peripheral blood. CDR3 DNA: TGTGCCAGCAGCGTAGAGGAGGATTACTCTGGGGCCAACGTCCTGACTTTC. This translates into CASSVEEDYSGANVLTF.